This entry is about one T cell receptor beta chain. Its cognate antigen is unknown. PCR employed 60 Vbeta and 13 Jbeta primers. Assay: immunoSEQ multiplex PCR; the TCRdb copy retains only in-frame clones and omits some. Here the sample spans under 200,000 clones, over 70% being singletons. Germline lookup yields CDR1 MGHRA and CDR2 YSYEKL. V shed 4 bases and J 7 bases; nucleotides not matched to a gene: 17. There are 18 residues in the CDR3. The sample originates from a study of cytomegalovirus exposure and HLA in healthy donors. Across the study: Genotyping showed 81% of 398 donors falling in the Caucasian-associated ancestry cluster. General study results and limits: Later analysis identified a missense DCLRE1C variant that was linked to TCR beta V- and J-gene trimming. Researchers catalogued 164 TCR beta chains as cytomegalovirus-associated. Reportedly, HLA-A and HLA-B alleles of most subjects were accurately predicted from TCR beta.

The TCR originated in a woman in her 50s in good health and CMV-seropositive. The V call is TRBV4-1, the J call TRBJ1-3; 9 nucleotides agree with TRBD1. Source material: PBMCs. CDR3 amino acids: CASSPIFSDRGKRNTIYF. DNA for the CDR3: TGCGCCAGCAGCCCGATCTTCTCCGACAGGGGGAAGAGGAACACCATATATTTT.